This TCR beta chain is from a study of T cells after yellow fever vaccination. Study results and limitations: Among primary-vaccination clones, most reappeared after the booster, at around 97% for CD4 and around 90% for CD8. Repertoires sorted by FACS could include abundant clonotypes that are contaminants from the bulk population.

CDR1 and CDR2 (germline): SNHLY, FYNNEI. The ends were cut back, 1 base at V and 2 bases at J, with 5 bases in the middle. The CDR3 runs to 14 residues. Comment on this clonotype: Its cognate antigen is unknown.

From the 5' RACE reads, TCRdb called clonotypes with MiXCR, one entry per CDR3 protein. Among about 170,000 distinct CDR3 sequences, 8% to 13% were seen once, and the ten largest hold 36%. The receptor comes from a man aged 18 to 30 who received the YFV17D yellow fever vaccine. The sequences come from CD8+ T cells sorted from PBMCs, collected 15 days after the yellow fever booster vaccination. The J gene is TRBJ2-2, the V gene TRBV2; no firm D call. CDR3 coding DNA: TGTGCCAGCAGTGAAGGATTCAACACCGGGGAGCTGTTTTTT. Protein sequence: CASSEGFNTGELFF.